This T cell receptor (beta chain) is drawn from a study of cytomegalovirus exposure and HLA in healthy donors. With 3 bases removed from V and 7 bases from J, the gap between germline ends came to 18 bases. Germline V lookup: CDR1 MNHEY, CDR2 SMNVEV (reference sequence). The CDR3 has 15 amino acids. A multiplex PCR was run with 60 Vbeta primers and 13 Jbeta primers. Produced via immunoSEQ multiplex PCR; TCRdb's table is partial and in-frame only. The sample includes 120,000 to 150,000 clones, 65% to 80% of them seen just once. This clonotype was obtained from a woman in her forties in good health and CMV-seronegative. Sequenced input: PBMCs. J is TRBJ1-2 and V is TRBV27; possible D gene TRBD1, 5 bases. This CDR3 reads CASSFRDTTRSGYTF. CDR3 DNA sequence: TGTGCCAGCAGTTTCAGGGATACGACTAGAAGTGGCTACACCTTC.